The 30 T cell receptor beta chains below were found in one sample sequenced in a study of chemoradiotherapy in HPV16-positive cancers. The protocol was immunoSEQ multiplex PCR, while the TCRdb copy is restricted to in-frame clones and leaves out a portion. This table holds around 770 clones, more than 80% found once. This sample comprised tumor tissue, obtained from a patient who underwent chemoradiotherapy. These receptors were obtained from a human donor with HPV-associated anogenital cancer.

This clone was seen only a few times. V usage is TRBV7-9 and J usage is TRBJ2-7; D might be TRBD2 (6 bases). The CDR3 has 13 amino acids. Trimming shortened V by 5 bases and J by 7 bases, and 15 bases separated the two germline ends. Germline loops: CDR1 SEHNR, CDR2 FQNEAQ (reference sequence). The CDR3 DNA reads TGTGCCAGCAGCGAGAGACTAGTGGGTGAGCAGTACTTC. This gives the protein CASSERLVGEQYF.

J is TRBJ2-7 and V is TRBV5-1; D not resolved. The V gene lost 4 bases and the J gene lost 5 bases, with 13 bases spanning the gap. Germline-derived CDR1 and CDR2 are SGHRS and YFSETQ. The CDR3 runs 13 residues. The CDR3 DNA follows: TGCGCCAGCAGCCCCGCCAACCCCCACGAGCAGTACTTC. Its protein product is CASSPANPHEQYF. Full variable domain (missing parts from reference TRBV5-1 and TRBJ2-7): KAGVTQTPRYLIKTRGQQVTLSCSPISGHRSVSWYQQTPGQGLQFLFEYFSETQRNKGNFPGRFSGRQFSNSRSEMNVSTLELGDSALYLCASSPANPHEQYFGPGTRLTVT.

The chain recombines TRBV4-1 with TRBJ1-4; the D gene is possibly TRBD1 (6 bases). CDR3 size: 15 residues. The germline V gene has CDR1 MGHRA and CDR2 YSYEKL. V was clipped by 0 bases and J by 2 bases, with 7 bases between them. The CDR3 region has the DNA TGCGCCAGCAGCCAAGAAGGGGGGACTAATGAAAAACTGTTTTTT. This sequence encodes CASSQEGGTNEKLFF.

This clone was recorded a few times. V is TRBV11-2 and J is TRBJ2-3; D is tentatively TRBD1 or TRBD2 (5 bases each). Germline CDR1 and CDR2: SGHAT and FQNNGV. V lost 1 base and J lost 1, with 21 bases in between. The CDR3 is made up of 19 amino acids. The CDR3 DNA sequence: TGTGCCAGCAGCTTAGCCCGCTTGCTAGTGAGGGGTGGCACAGATACGCAGTATTTT. Protein product: CASSLARLLVRGGTDTQYF.

The gene calls are TRBV29-1 and TRBJ2-1, with D maybe TRBD1 (5 bases). CDR3 size: 13 residues. Germline V gives CDR1 SQVTM, CDR2 ANQGSEA. The V end lost 6 bases, the J end lost 4 bases, and 13 bases lay between the germline ends. CDR3 bases: TGCAGCGTGAGGAACAGGCTTTACAATGAGCAGTTCTTC. Translated, it gives CSVRNRLYNEQFF.

The chain couples TRBV5-1 to TRBJ2-7; D is unclear. The V gene lost 0 bases and the J gene lost 4 bases, with 17 bases spanning the gap. The CDR3 totals 16 residues. Germline lookup yields CDR1 SGHRS and CDR2 YFSETQ. CDR3 coding DNA: TGCGCCAGCAGCTTGGGGGATCCTTGGGGTACGTACGAGCAGTACTTC. Protein: CASSLGDPWGTYEQYF.

This chain links TRBV11-3 with TRBJ2-1; D may be TRBD1 or TRBD2 (5 bases each). V lost 7 bases and J lost 7, with 20 bases in between. CDR3 length: 15 amino acids. Germline V gene lookup returns CDR1 SGHNT and CDR2 YENEEA. The CDR3 loop reads CASKTGTEVGNEQFF. The CDR3 DNA follows: TGTGCCAGCAAGACCGGGACGGAAGTCGGGAATGAGCAGTTCTTC.

The V gene is TRBV7-9, the J gene TRBJ2-7; no definite D call. The V end was cut by 1 base, the J end by 5 bases, with 18 bases between. CDR1 and CDR2 (germline): SEHNR, FQNEAQ (reference sequence). The CDR3 consists of 16 residues. The CDR3 protein is CASSLEGDRHRHEQYF. The CDR3 coding sequence is TGTGCCAGCAGCTTAGAAGGTGACCGTCATCGCCACGAGCAGTACTTC.

The chain links TRBV11-2 to TRBJ1-2, with 11 bases aligning to TRBD1. The CDR3 length is 16 residues. V trimming: 2 bases; J trimming: 4 bases; junction bases outside the gene matches: 6. Germline CDR1 reads SGHAT; CDR2 reads FQNNGV. DNA of the CDR3: TGTGCCAGCAGCTTACATGGACAGGGGGCAGTCTATGGCTACACCTTC. Its protein product is CASSLHGQGAVYGYTF.

The V gene is TRBV20-1, the J gene TRBJ2-5; possibly TRBD1 or TRBD2 for D (6 bases each). Germline CDR1 reads DFQATT; CDR2 reads SNEGSKA (reference sequence). Trimming pared 7 bases from V and 4 bases from J, leaving 10 bases between. This CDR3 is 11 amino acids long. The CDR3 protein is CSGGAGETQYF. The CDR3, as DNA: TGCAGTGGGGGGGCGGGAGAGACCCAGTACTTC.

CDR3 sequence (DNA): TGTGCCAGCAGCTTTGCTAGCGGGTCCTACGAGCAGTACTTC. Translated, it gives CASSFASGSYEQYF. V gene TRBV7-2 combines with J gene TRBJ2-7; the match to TRBD2 covers 8 bases. The germline gives CDR1 SGHTA, CDR2 FQGNSA. The CDR3 consists of 14 residues. V lost 3 bases to trimming and J lost 1 base; unmatched junction nucleotides: 2. Supplemented by reference TRBV7-2 and TRBJ2-7, the full variable domain reads GAGVSQSPSNKVTEKGKDVELRCDPISGHTALYWYRQSLGQGLEFLIYFQGNSAPDKSGLPSDRFSAERTGGSVSTLTIQRTQQEDSAVYLCASSFASGSYEQYFGPGTRLTVT.

The chain couples TRBV4-1 to TRBJ2-1; 15 positions match TRBD2. The CDR3 runs to 17 residues. Germline V CDR1 and CDR2: MGHRA, YSYEKL. V lost 2 bases, J lost 7 bases, and 6 bases stayed unmatched. CDR3 sequence reads: CASSQSRGTSGRNEQFF. The CDR3 DNA follows: TGCGCCAGCAGCCAAAGTAGGGGGACTAGCGGGAGGAATGAGCAGTTCTTC.

J is TRBJ2-5 and V is TRBV7-8; 7 positions agree with TRBD1. In germline, CDR1 is SGHVS, CDR2 FQNEAQ. J lost 4 bases, V lost 6 bases, and 8 bases had no gene match. The CDR3 is 14 amino acids. The CDR3 sequence is CASSLTGEGETQYF. The CDR3 DNA reads as TGTGCCAGCAGTCTAACAGGGGAAGGAGAGACCCAGTACTTC.

This rearrangement joins TRBV9 to TRBJ1-3; a possible D gene is TRBD1 (5 bases). Trimming took 3 bases from V and 4 from J, leaving 8 bases between them. The CDR3 runs to 13 residues. CDR1 and CDR2 from the germline V gene are SGDLS and YYNGEE. CDR3 sequence reads: CASSGYRGNTIYF. The CDR3 DNA reads TGTGCCAGCAGCGGTTACAGGGGAAACACCATATATTTT.

The genes are TRBV30 and TRBJ2-7, with D possibly TRBD2 on 6 matching bases. This CDR3 is 11 amino acids long. V was cut by 6 bases and J by 7 bases, with 13 bases left in between. From germline, CDR1 is GTSNPN and CDR2 SVGIG (reference sequence). CDR3 in amino acids: CACGGVGEQYF. In nucleotides, the CDR3 is TGTGCCTGCGGGGGAGTAGGGGAGCAGTACTTC.

This chain uses TRBV30 with TRBJ1-2, with D possibly matching TRBD1 (5 bases). This CDR3 is built from 16 residues. Germline loops: CDR1 GTSNPN, CDR2 SVGIG (reference sequence). Between the trimmed V and J ends, which lost 3 bases and 0 bases, there was a span of 17 bases. The CDR3 coding sequence is TGTGCCTGGAGATCCAGGGTCAGAGGAGCTAACTATGGCTACACCTTC. This encodes CAWRSRVRGANYGYTF.

This clone was counted a single time. The gene calls are TRBV14 and TRBJ2-7, with D tentatively TRBD1 or TRBD2 (5 bases each). The length of the CDR3 is 12 residues. V was trimmed by 3 bases and J by 7 bases, leaving 10 bases between them. The V gene's germline CDR1 is SGHDN and CDR2 FVKESK. CDR3 region: CASSQEWGEQYF. The CDR3 DNA reads as TGTGCCAGCAGCCAGGAGTGGGGGGAGCAGTACTTC.

The table lists this clone with a few counts. The chain has TRBV2 and TRBJ2-3; the match to TRBD1 covers 9 bases. CDR1 and CDR2 from the germline V gene are SNHLY and FYNNEI. This CDR3 spans 14 amino acids. Trimming cost V 8 bases and J 0 bases; bases outside gene matches: 3. Written as DNA, the CDR3 is TGTGCCAGCGAGGACAGGGGAAGCACAGATACGCAGTATTTT. Translating it yields CASEDRGSTDTQYF. Full variable domain (rest looked up from reference TRBV2 and TRBJ2-3): EPEVTQTPSHQVTQMGQEVILRCVPISNHLYFYWYRQILGQKVEFLVSFYNNEISEKSEIFDDQFSVERPDGSNFTLKIRSTKLEDSAMYFCASEDRGSTDTQYFGPGTRLTVL.

The J gene is TRBJ1-4, the V gene TRBV6-1; tentatively, D is TRBD1 (5 bases). V was clipped by 7 bases and J by 8 bases, with 20 bases between them. Germline V gives CDR1 MNHNS, CDR2 SASEGT. There are 15 residues in the CDR3. The CDR3 nucleotides read TGTGCCAGCACCCTTCAGGAAGGGGCAAACGAAAAACTGTTTTTT. It is translated as CASTLQEGANEKLFF.

The chain joins TRBV13 to TRBJ2-1; D is unresolved. Per the germline V gene, CDR1 is PRHDT and CDR2 is FYEKMQ (reference sequence). V lost 7 bases and J lost 8, with 9 bases in between. This CDR3 contains 11 residues. The CDR3 bases are TGTGCCAGCACCAAGGGCTATGAGCAGTTCTTC. Translating gives CASTKGYEQFF.

As regards this clone: It is likely a read error, because the conserved phenylalanine at the end of the CDR3 is missing. No DNA is shown, since the ends of the CDR3 on it are uncertain; the CDR3 is the one TCRdb lists. The V and J genes are TRBV30 and TRBJ1-2. Counting both end residues, the CDR3 totals 10 amino acids. Germline assignment: CDR1 GTSNPN and CDR2 SVGIG (reference sequence). The CDR3 loop is CACTPPGPLI.

This chain uses TRBV11-2 with TRBJ2-7, with 11 bases lining up with TRBD1. The germline V gene has CDR1 SGHAT and CDR2 FQNNGV. J was trimmed by 2 bases and V by 5 bases; bases with no gene match: 2. There are 14 residues in the CDR3. The CDR3 DNA follows: TGTGCCAGCAGCCCGGACAGGGGGCCCTACGAGCAGTACTTC. Encoded protein: CASSPDRGPYEQYF.

This chain links TRBV4-2 with TRBJ2-2, with D uncertain. Germline V lookup: CDR1 LGHNA, CDR2 YNFKEQ. The V gene lost 7 bases and the J gene lost 6 bases, with 12 bases spanning the gap. The CDR3 covers 13 residues. This CDR3 is CASNVYGAGELFF. Written as DNA, the CDR3 is TGTGCCAGCAATGTATATGGGGCCGGGGAGCTGTTTTTT.

The chain is built from TRBV29-1 and TRBJ1-1, with a weak D call TRBD1 (5 bases). CDR3 length: 13 amino acids. Trimming cost V 2 bases and J 8 bases, with 15 bases left between them. Germline lookup yields CDR1 SQVTM and CDR2 ANQGSEA. CDR3 nucleotide sequence: TGCAGCGTTGAACGCCAGGGTGGGGGAGAAGCTTTCTTT. Translating it yields CSVERQGGGEAFF.

V is TRBV4-1 and J is TRBJ2-3; no firm D call. The CDR3 totals 14 residues. Trimming took 1 base from V and 3 from J, leaving 8 bases between them. Per the germline V gene, CDR1 is MGHRA and CDR2 is YSYEKL. CDR3 sequence (DNA): TGCGCCAGCAGCCAAGTTGAAGGAACAGATACGCAGTATTTT. Residues: CASSQVEGTDTQYF.

This chain connects TRBV27 to TRBJ1-4; TRBD1 agrees at 7 bases. V was clipped by 6 bases and J by 8 bases; unmatched bases: 9. Germline lookup yields CDR1 MNHEY and CDR2 SMNVEV (reference sequence). The CDR3 runs 14 residues. CDR3 loop: CASRLQGSGEKLFF. CDR3 sequence (DNA): TGTGCCAGCAGACTACAGGGGTCTGGCGAAAAACTGTTTTTT.

The CDR3 is CASSIRVNYGYTF. The DNA of the CDR3 is TGTGCCAGCAGCATCAGGGTGAACTATGGCTACACCTTC. The gene calls are TRBV6-5 and TRBJ1-2; D may be TRBD1 (5 bases). Germline-derived CDR1 and CDR2 are MNHEY and SVGAGI. The CDR3 loop spans 13 amino acids. Trimming removed 6 bases from V and 2 bases from J, with 10 bases in between.

The gene calls are TRBV30 and TRBJ1-4; D gene uncertain. Germline V gives CDR1 GTSNPN, CDR2 SVGIG (reference sequence). V shed 5 bases and J shed 6 bases, with 16 bases lying between them. The CDR3 extends over 14 amino acids. CDR3 sequence reads: CAWGRGRRDEKLFF. For the CDR3, the DNA is TGTGCCTGGGGTCGAGGGAGGAGGGATGAAAAACTGTTTTTT.

This chain uses TRBV5-6 with TRBJ1-1; TRBD1 is a possible D gene (5 bases). The germline V gene has CDR1 SGHDT and CDR2 YYEEEE. The CDR3 extends over 14 amino acids. The V end lost 5 bases, the J end lost 1 base, and 12 bases lay between the germline ends. The CDR3 loop reads CASSFDGGNTEAFF. Here the CDR3 DNA reads TGTGCCAGCAGTTTTGATGGGGGGAACACTGAAGCTTTCTTT. Full variable domain (rest looked up from reference TRBV5-6 and TRBJ1-1): DAGVTQSPTHLIKTRGQQVTLRCSPKSGHDTVSWYQQALGQGPQFIFQYYEEEERQRGNFPDRFSGHQFPNYSSELNVNALLLGDSALYLCASSFDGGNTEAFFGQGTRLTVV.

The CDR3 DNA reads as TGTGCCAAGGGAGATACGCAGTATTTT. Its protein is CAKGDTQYF. V and J are TRBV2 and TRBJ2-3; D not certain. CDR3 length: 9 amino acids. CDR1 and CDR2 (germline): SNHLY, FYNNEI. Trimming took 10 bases from V and 5 from J, leaving 4 bases between them.